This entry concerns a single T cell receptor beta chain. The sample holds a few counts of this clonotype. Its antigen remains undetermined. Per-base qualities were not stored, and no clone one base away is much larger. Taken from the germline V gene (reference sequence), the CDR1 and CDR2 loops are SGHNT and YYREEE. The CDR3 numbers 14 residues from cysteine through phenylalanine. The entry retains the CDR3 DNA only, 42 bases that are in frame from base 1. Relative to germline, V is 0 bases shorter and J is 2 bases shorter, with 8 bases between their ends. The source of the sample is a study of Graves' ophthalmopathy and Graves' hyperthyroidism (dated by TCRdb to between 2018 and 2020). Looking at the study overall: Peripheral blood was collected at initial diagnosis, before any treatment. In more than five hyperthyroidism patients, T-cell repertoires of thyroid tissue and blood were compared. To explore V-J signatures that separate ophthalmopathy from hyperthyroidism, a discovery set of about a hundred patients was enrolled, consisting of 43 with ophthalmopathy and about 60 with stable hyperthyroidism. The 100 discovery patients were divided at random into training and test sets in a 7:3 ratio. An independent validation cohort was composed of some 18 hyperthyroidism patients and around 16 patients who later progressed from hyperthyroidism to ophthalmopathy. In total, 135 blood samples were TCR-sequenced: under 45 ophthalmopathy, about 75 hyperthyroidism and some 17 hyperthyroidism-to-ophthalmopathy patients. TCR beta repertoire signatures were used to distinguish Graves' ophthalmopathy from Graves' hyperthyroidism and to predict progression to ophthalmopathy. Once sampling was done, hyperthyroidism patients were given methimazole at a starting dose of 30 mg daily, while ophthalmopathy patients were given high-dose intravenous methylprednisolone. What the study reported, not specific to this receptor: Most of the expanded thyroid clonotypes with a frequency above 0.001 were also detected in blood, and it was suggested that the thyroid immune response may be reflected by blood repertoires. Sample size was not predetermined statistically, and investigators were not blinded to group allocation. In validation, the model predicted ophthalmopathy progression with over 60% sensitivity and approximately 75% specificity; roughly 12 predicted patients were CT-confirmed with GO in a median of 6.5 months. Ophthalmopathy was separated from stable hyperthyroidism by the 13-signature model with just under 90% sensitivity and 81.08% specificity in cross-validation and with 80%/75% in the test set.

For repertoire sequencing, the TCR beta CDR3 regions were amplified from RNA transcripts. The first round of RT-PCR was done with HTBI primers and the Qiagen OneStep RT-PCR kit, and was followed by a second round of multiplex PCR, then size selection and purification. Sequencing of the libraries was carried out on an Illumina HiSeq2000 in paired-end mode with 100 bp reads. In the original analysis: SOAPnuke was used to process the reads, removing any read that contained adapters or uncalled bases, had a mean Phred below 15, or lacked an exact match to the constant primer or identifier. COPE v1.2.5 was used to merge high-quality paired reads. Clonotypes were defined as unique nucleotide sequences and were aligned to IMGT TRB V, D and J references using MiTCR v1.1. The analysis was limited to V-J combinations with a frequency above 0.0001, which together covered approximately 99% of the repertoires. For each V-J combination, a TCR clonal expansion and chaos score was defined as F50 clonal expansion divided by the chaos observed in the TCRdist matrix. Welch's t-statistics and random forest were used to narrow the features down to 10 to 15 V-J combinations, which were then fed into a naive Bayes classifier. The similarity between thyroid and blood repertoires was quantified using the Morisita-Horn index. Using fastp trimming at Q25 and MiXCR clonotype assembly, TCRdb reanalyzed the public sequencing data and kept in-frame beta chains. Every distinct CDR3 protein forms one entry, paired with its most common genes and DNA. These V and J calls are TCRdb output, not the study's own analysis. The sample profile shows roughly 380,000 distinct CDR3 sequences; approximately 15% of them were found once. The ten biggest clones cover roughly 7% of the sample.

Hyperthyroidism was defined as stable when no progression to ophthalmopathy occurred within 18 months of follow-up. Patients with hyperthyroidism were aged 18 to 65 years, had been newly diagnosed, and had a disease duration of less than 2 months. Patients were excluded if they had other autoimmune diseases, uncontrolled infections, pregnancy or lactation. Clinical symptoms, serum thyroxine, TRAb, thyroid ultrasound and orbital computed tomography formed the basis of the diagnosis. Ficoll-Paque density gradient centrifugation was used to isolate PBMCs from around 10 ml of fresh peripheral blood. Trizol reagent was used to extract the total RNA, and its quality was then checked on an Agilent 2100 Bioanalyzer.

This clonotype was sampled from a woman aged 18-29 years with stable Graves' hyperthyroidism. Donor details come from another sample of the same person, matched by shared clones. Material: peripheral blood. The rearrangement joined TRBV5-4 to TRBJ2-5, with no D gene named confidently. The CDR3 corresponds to CASSLETDQETQYF. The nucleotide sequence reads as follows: TGTGCCAGCAGCTTGGAAACGGATCAAGAGACCCAGTACTTC.